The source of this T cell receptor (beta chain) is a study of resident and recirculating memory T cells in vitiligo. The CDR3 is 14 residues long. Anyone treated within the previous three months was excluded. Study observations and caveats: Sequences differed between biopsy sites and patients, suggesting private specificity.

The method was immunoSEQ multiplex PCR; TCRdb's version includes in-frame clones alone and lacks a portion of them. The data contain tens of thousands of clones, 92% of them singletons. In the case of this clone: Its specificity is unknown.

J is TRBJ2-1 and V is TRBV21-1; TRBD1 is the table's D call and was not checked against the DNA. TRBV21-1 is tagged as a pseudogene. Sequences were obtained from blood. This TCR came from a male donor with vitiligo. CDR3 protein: CASAGPGKGNEQFF. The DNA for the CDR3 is TGTGCCAGCGCCGGGCCAGGGAAGGGCAATGAGCAGTTCTTC.